This is a list of T cell receptor beta chains from one sample in a study of cytomegalovirus exposure and HLA in healthy donors. The method was immunoSEQ multiplex PCR; TCRdb's version includes in-frame clones alone and lacks a portion of them. The table lists about 94,000 clones, around three fifths of them singletons. The sequenced sample was PBMCs. The receptors were gathered from a man aged 30 to 39 in good health and CMV-seronegative. Each CDR3 is given with its conserved first and last residue. The D gene is left open where the match is weak. Clone size, where shown, is once, few, many, or a class for clones that have expanded.

abundance	j_gene	d_gene	v_gene	CDR3nt	CDR3aa
NA	TRBJ2-7	TRBD2	TRBV5-1	TGCGCCAGCAGCATGGGACTAGCCTACGAGCAGTACTTC	CASSMGLAYEQYF
NA	TRBJ1-5	NA	TRBV6-1	TGTGCCAGCAGTCGAACAGGGCCCTATAATCAGCCCCAGCATTTT	CASSRTGPYNQPQHF
NA	TRBJ1-1	NA	TRBV7-9	TGTGCCAGCAGCCCCCAACAGGATTTCGCTGAAGCTTTCTTT	CASSPQQDFAEAFF
few	TRBJ2-2	TRBD2	TRBV12-5	TGTGCTAGTGGTCTCGGGACTAGCGGGAGGAACACCGGGGAGCTGTTTTTT	CASGLGTSGRNTGELFF
NA	TRBJ1-3	TRBD1	TRBV28	TGTGCCAGCAGTCGACAGGGTTTACCTGGAAACACCATATATTTT	CASSRQGLPGNTIYF
once	TRBJ2-5	TRBD1	TRBV9	TGTGCCAGCAGCGCTAGGGACAGGGGATGGGAGACCCAGTACTTC	CASSARDRGWETQYF
NA	TRBJ2-3	TRBD1	TRBV5-1	TGCGCCAGCAGCTCGGACAGGGCACCAGATACGCAGTATTTT	CASSSDRAPDTQYF
NA	TRBJ2-5	NA	TRBV7-3	TGTGCCAGCAGCCCGGGACTCTCCGGGGCCCAGTACTTC	CASSPGLSGAQYF
few	TRBJ2-1	TRBD2	TRBV7-3	TGTGCCAGCAGCTTAACGGCACAACTAGCGGGAGAGTACAATGAGCAGTTCTTC	CASSLTAQLAGEYNEQFF
NA	TRBJ2-7	TRBD1	TRBV10-1	TGCGCCAGCAGTGAGGACAGGGGGGGATACGAGCAGTACTTC	CASSEDRGGYEQYF
NA	TRBJ2-2	NA	TRBV11-3	TGTGCCAGCAGCCCACGGAGGACCGGGGAGCTGTTTTTT	CASSPRRTGELFF
few	TRBJ2-7	NA	TRBV6-1	TGTGCCAGCAGTGAAGCCGGGTCTCGCTCGGGCTACGAGCAGTACTTC	CASSEAGSRSGYEQYF
NA	TRBJ2-7	TRBD1	TRBV7-6	TGTGCCAGCAGCCCCGGGACAGGCGACCTCTACGAGCAGTACTTC	CASSPGTGDLYEQYF
NA	TRBJ2-3	TRBD2	TRBV6-5	TGTGCCAGCAGTACCCAACTAGCGGAGGCAGATACGCAGTATTTT	CASSTQLAEADTQYF
NA	TRBJ1-1	NA	TRBV11-2	TGTGCCAGCAGCTTTAAGGCGGTCACTGAAGCTTTCTTT	CASSFKAVTEAFF
NA	TRBJ2-7	NA	TRBV15	TGTGCCACCAGCTCCCGCCGCGGACAGATCTACGAGCAGTACTTC	CATSSRRGQIYEQYF
few	TRBJ2-7	NA	TRBV5-4	TGTGCCAGCAGCTTTTCGGGGTCGAGGTCCTACGAGCAGTACTTC	CASSFSGSRSYEQYF